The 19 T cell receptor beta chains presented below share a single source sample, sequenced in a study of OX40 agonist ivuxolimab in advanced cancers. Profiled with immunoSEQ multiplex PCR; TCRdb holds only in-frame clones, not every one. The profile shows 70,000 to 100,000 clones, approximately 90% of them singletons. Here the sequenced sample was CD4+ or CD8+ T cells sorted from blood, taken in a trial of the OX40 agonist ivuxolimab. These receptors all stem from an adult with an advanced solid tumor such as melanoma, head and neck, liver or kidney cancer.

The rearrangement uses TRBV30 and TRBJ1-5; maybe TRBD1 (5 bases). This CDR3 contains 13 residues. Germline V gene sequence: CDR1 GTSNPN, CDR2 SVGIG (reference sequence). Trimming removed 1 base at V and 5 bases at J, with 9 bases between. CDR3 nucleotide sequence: TGTGCCTGGAGTGAAGGGGTACATCAGCCCCAGCATTTT. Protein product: CAWSEGVHQPQHF.

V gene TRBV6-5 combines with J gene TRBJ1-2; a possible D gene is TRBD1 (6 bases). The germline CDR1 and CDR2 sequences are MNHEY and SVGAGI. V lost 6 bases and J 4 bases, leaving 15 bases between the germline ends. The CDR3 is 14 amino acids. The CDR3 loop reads CASSSVQGSYGYTF. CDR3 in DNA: TGTGCCAGCAGCTCGGTCCAGGGGAGCTATGGCTACACCTTC.

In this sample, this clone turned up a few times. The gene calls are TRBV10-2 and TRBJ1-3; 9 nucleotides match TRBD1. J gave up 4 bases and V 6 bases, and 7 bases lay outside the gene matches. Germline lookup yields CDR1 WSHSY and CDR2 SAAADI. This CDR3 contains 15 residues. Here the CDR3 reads CASRSGTGTGNTIYF. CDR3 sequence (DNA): TGCGCCAGCAGGAGCGGGACAGGGACCGGAAACACCATATATTTT.

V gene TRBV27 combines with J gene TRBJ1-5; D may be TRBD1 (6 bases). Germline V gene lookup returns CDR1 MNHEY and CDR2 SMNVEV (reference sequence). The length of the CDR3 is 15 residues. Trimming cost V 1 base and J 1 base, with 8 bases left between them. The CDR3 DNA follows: TGTGCCAGCAGTTTATGGGGGGCGAGCAATCAGCCCCAGCATTTT. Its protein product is CASSLWGASNQPQHF.

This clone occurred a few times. CDR3 nucleotides: TGCGCCAGCAGTAGCGGGAGGTGGCAAGAGACCCAGTACTTC. As protein: CASSSGRWQETQYF. This chain connects TRBV10-2 to TRBJ2-5; 9 nucleotides agree with TRBD2. This CDR3 contains 14 residues. The germline V gene has CDR1 WSHSY and CDR2 SAAADI. Losses at the gene ends were 5 bases for V and 2 bases for J; bases not matched to a gene: 3.

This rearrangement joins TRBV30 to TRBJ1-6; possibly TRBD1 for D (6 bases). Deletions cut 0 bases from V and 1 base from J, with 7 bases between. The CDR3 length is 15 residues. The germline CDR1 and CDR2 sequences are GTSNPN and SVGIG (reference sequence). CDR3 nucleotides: TGTGCCTGGAGTGTCCAGGGGTCCTATAATTCACCCCTCCACTTT. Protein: CAWSVQGSYNSPLHF.

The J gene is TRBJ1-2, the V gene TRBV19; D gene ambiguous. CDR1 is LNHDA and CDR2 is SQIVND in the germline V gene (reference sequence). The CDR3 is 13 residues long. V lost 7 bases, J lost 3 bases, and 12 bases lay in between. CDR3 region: CASTGREYYGYTF. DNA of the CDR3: TGTGCCAGTACGGGGAGGGAGTACTATGGCTACACCTTC.

The CDR3 coding sequence is TGTGCTAGTGGTCTCCAAAATGGCAATCAGCCCCAGCATTTT. Its protein is CASGLQNGNQPQHF. The rearrangement links TRBV12-5 to TRBJ1-5; D remains ambiguous. The CDR3 is 14 residues long. Germline-derived CDR1 and CDR2 are LGHNT and FRNRAP. V lost 5 bases to trimming and J lost 2 bases, with 10 bases between them.

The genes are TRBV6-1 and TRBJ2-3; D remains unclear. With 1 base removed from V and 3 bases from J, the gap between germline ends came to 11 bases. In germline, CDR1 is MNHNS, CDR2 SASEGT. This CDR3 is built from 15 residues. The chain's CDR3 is CASSEGQVRTDTQYF. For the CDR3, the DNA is TGTGCCAGCAGTGAAGGGCAGGTCCGGACAGATACGCAGTATTTT.

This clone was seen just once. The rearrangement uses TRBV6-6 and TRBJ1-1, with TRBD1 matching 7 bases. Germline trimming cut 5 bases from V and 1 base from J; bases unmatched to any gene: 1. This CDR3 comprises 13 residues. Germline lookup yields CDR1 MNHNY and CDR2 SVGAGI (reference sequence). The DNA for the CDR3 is TGTGCCAGCAGTGGACAGGAGAACACTGAAGCTTTCTTT. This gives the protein CASSGQENTEAFF.

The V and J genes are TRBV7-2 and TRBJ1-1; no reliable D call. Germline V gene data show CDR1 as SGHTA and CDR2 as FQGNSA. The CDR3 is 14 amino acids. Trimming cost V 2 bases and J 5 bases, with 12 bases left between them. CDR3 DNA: TGTGCCAGCAGCTTACCTCCGGGCCTGACTGAAGCTTTCTTT. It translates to CASSLPPGLTEAFF.

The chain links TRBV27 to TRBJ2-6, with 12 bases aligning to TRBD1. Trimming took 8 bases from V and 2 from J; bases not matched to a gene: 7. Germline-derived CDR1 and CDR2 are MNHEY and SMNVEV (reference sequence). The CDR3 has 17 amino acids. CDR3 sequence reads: CASGRDRGRAGANVLTF. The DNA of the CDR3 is TGTGCCAGCGGACGGGACAGGGGGCGCGCTGGGGCCAACGTCCTGACTTTC.

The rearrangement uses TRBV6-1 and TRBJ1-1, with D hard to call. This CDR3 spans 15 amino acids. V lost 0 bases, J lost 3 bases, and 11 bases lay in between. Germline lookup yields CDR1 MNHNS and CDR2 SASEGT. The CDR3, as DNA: TGTGCCAGCAGTGAAGCAGGCGGGATTTACACTGAAGCTTTCTTT. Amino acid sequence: CASSEAGGIYTEAFF.

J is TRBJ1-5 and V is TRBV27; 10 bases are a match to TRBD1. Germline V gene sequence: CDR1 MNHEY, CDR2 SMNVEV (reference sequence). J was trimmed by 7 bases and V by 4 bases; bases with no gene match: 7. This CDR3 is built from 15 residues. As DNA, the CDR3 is TGTGCCAGCAGTTCCCTGACAGGGGGCCTCCAGCCCCAGCATTTT. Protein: CASSSLTGGLQPQHF.

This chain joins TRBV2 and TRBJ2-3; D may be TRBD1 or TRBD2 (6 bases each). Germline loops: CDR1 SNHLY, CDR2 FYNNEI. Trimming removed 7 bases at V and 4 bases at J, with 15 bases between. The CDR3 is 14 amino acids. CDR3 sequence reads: CASTRGGNSDTQYF. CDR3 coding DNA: TGTGCCAGCACCCGAGGGGGGAACTCAGATACGCAGTATTTT.

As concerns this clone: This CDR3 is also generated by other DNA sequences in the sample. CDR3 sequence reads: CAISEPGNTEAFF. CDR3 in DNA: TGTGCCATCAGTGAACCTGGGAACACTGAAGCTTTCTTT. V and J are TRBV10-3 and TRBJ1-1; D call uncertain. Germline CDR1 reads ENHRY; CDR2 reads SYGVKD. CDR3 size: 13 residues. V lost 3 bases, J lost 1 base, and 6 bases lay in between.

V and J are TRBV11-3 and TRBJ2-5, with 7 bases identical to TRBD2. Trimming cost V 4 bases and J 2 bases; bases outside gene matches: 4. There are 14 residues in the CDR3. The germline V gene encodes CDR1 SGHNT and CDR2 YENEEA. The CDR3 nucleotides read TGTGCCAGCAGCTCTGACGGGGGGCAAGAGACCCAGTACTTC. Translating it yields CASSSDGGQETQYF.

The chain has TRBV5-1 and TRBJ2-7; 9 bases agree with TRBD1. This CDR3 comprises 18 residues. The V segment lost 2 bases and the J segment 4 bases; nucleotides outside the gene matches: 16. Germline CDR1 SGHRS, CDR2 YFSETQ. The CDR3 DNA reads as TGCGCCAGCAGCTTTAGGACAGGGGATTCTTTTAACCCATACGAGCAGTACTTC. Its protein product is CASSFRTGDSFNPYEQYF.

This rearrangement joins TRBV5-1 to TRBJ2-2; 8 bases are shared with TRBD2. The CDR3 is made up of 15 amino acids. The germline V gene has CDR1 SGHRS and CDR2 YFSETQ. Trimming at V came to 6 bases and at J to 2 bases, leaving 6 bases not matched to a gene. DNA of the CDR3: TGCGCCAGCAAAAGCGGGAGCGACAACACCGGGGAGCTGTTTTTT. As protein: CASKSGSDNTGELFF. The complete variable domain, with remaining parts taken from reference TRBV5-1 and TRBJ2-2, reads KAGVTQTPRYLIKTRGQQVTLSCSPISGHRSVSWYQQTPGQGLQFLFEYFSETQRNKGNFPGRFSGRQFSNSRSEMNVSTLELGDSALYLCASKSGSDNTGELFFGEGSRLTVL.